This entry lists 27 T cell receptor beta chains sequenced from one sample in a study of CD8+CD57+ T cells in acquired aplastic anemia. Profiling of TCR beta VDJ combinations and CDR3 sequences used genomic DNA as template. Each CDR3 protein is one row after TCRdb ran MiXCR on the reads. The sample holds 200,000 to 250,000 distinct CDR3 sequences, 65% seen once. Individuals selected for sequencing had exhibited CD8+CD57+ cell expansion on flow cytometry. The specimen sequenced was sorted CD4+, CD8+, or CD8+CD57+ T cells (not recorded which) from PBMCs. The receptor source for this set is a human donor with aplastic anemia.

The rearrangement joins TRBV25-1 to TRBJ2-2, with TRBD1 matching over 7 bases. Trimming took 4 bases from V and 5 from J; bases not matched to a gene: 4. Germline V gene lookup returns CDR1 MGHDK and CDR2 SYGVNS. The CDR3 is 14 residues long. The CDR3 DNA sequence: TGTGCCAGCAGTGGGGGACAGTTTACCGGGGAGCTGTTTTTT. Amino acids: CASSGGQFTGELFF.

Here the CDR3 DNA reads TGTGCCAGTAGTCCTGCCCTAAACTATGGCTACACCTTC. Its protein product is CASSPALNYGYTF. This rearrangement joins TRBV19 to TRBJ1-2, with D unclear. The germline CDR1 and CDR2 sequences are LNHDA and SQIVND (reference sequence). The CDR3 length is 13 residues. V lost 5 bases and J lost 2, with 9 bases in between. The variable domain in full, with the rest retrieved from reference TRBV19 and TRBJ1-2, is DGGITQSPKYLFRKEGQNVTLSCEQNLNHDAMYWYRQDPGQGLRLIYYSQIVNDFQKGDIAEGYSVSREKKESFPLTVTSAQKNPTAFYLCASSPALNYGYTFGSGTRLTVV.

This clonotype showed up just a few times. V gene TRBV20-1 combines with J gene TRBJ2-3, with a weak D call TRBD2 (5 bases). CDR3 length: 14 amino acids. The V gene's germline CDR1 is DFQATT and CDR2 SNEGSKA (reference sequence). V lost 4 bases and J 0 bases, leaving 11 bases between the germline ends. CDR3 amino acids: CSATGISSTDTQYF. CDR3 bases: TGCAGTGCTACGGGGATCTCTAGCACAGATACGCAGTATTTT.

V gene TRBV20-1 combines with J gene TRBJ2-1, with 9 bases that match TRBD2. The CDR3 has 17 amino acids. The ends lost 6 bases at V and 6 bases at J; junction bases unmatched: 18. The germline V gene has CDR1 DFQATT and CDR2 SNEGSKA (reference sequence). The CDR3 DNA is TGCAGTGCAGTGGGACTAGCCTCTCACTGGGGAGGCAATGAGCAGTTCTTC. It is translated as CSAVGLASHWGGNEQFF.

V and J are TRBV20-1 and TRBJ2-7; D might be TRBD1 (6 bases). CDR1 is DFQATT, CDR2 SNEGSKA, per germline (reference sequence). V gave up 3 bases and J gave up 2 bases, with 17 bases separating them. CDR3 length: 15 residues. The CDR3, as DNA: TGCAGTGCTAGGGAGCGTACAGGGACAACCTACGAGCAGTACTTC. This sequence encodes CSARERTGTTYEQYF.

The V and J genes are TRBV7-8 and TRBJ2-7; 7 bases align to TRBD1. There are 14 residues in the CDR3. Germline V gives CDR1 SGHVS, CDR2 FQNEAQ. After removal of 1 base from V and 2 bases from J, the junction contained 2 bases not matched to a gene. The CDR3 DNA reads TGTGCCAGCAGCTTAGACAGGGGAACCTACGAGCAGTACTTC. This sequence encodes CASSLDRGTYEQYF.

V and J are TRBV25-1 and TRBJ2-3; TRBD1 aligns across 7 bases. The CDR3 contains 12 residues. Germline-derived CDR1 and CDR2 are MGHDK and SYGVNS. The V segment lost 6 bases and the J segment 6 bases; nucleotides outside the gene matches: 3. The CDR3 sequence is CASRRQGDTQYF. CDR3 nucleotide sequence: TGTGCCAGCAGAAGACAGGGCGATACGCAGTATTTT.

Many counts were recorded for this clonotype. The chain uses TRBV6-5 and TRBJ2-3; D ambiguous. The germline V gene has CDR1 MNHEY and CDR2 SVGAGI. V was pared by 7 bases and J by 0 bases, with 11 bases between. The CDR3 contains 14 residues. The CDR3 region is CASTSTGSTDTQYF. CDR3 DNA: TGTGCCAGCACTAGTACTGGAAGCACAGATACGCAGTATTTT.

The chain is built from TRBV7-2 and TRBJ2-6; D remains ambiguous. Germline lookup yields CDR1 SGHTA and CDR2 FQGNSA. The CDR3 has 11 amino acids. V was pared by 8 bases and J by 2 bases, with 1 base between. The CDR3 DNA sequence: TGTGCCAGCGCTGGGGCCAACGTCCTGACTTTC. This codes for CASAGANVLTF.

The CDR3 protein is CATSDPTENQETQYF. In nucleotides, the CDR3 is TGTGCCACCAGTGACCCGACAGAAAATCAAGAGACCCAGTACTTC. The genes are TRBV24-1 and TRBJ2-5; tentative D call: TRBD1 (5 bases). This CDR3 has 15 residues. Germline assignment: CDR1 KGHDR and CDR2 SFDVKD. The V end was cut by 4 bases, the J end by 2 bases, with 13 bases between.

This CDR3 is CSYEVSSDDEQFF. In DNA form, the CDR3 reads TGCAGCTACGAGGTGTCTAGCGACGATGAGCAGTTCTTC. This chain uses TRBV29-1 with TRBJ2-7, with D tentatively TRBD2 (6 bases). Near its end, the DNA agrees better with TRBJ2-1, so the J call may be wrong. Germline V gives CDR1 SQVTM, CDR2 ANQGSEA. The CDR3 sequence is 13 residues long.

This clonotype was picked up many times. The rearrangement uses TRBV29-1 and TRBJ2-7; D may be TRBD1 or TRBD2 (5 bases each). Trimming cost V 5 bases and J 0 bases, with 8 bases left between them. Germline CDR1 is SQVTM and CDR2 is ANQGSEA. This CDR3 has 12 residues. The CDR3 here is CSVSGTSYEQYF. CDR3 DNA: TGCAGCGTTTCCGGGACCTCCTACGAGCAGTACTTC.

This chain links TRBV7-3 with TRBJ2-2; D is possibly TRBD2 (6 bases). CDR3 size: 15 residues. V dropped 2 bases and J dropped 6 bases, with 13 bases sitting between them. Germline V gene data show CDR1 as SGHTA and CDR2 as FQGTGA. CDR3 bases: TGTGCCAGCAGCTTACGACAGAGGGACTCCGGGGAGCTGTTTTTT. Protein product: CASSLRQRDSGELFF.

CDR3 amino acids: CASSASISGNTIYF. The DNA of the CDR3 is TGTGCCAGCAGCGCCAGCATCTCTGGAAACACCATATATTTT. The V call is TRBV7-2, the J call TRBJ1-3; D is unclear. Germline loops: CDR1 SGHTA, CDR2 FQGNSA. The CDR3 spans 14 residues. V lost 5 bases, J lost 0 bases, and 8 bases lay in between.

The table lists this clonotype with a count of one. A much larger clone lies one base from this, so it may be a read error. The V gene is TRBV10-2, the J gene TRBJ2-1, with a weak D call TRBD1 (5 bases). In germline, CDR1 is WSHSY, CDR2 SAAADI. The CDR3 spans 16 residues. The CDR3, as DNA: TGCGCCAGCAGTGACCCGACAGCGATCTCCTGCAATGAGCAGTTCTTC. As protein: CASSDPTAISCNEQFF.

V gene TRBV9 combines with J gene TRBJ1-3; the D gene is possibly TRBD1 (6 bases). The CDR3 totals 17 residues. Germline assignment: CDR1 SGDLS and CDR2 YYNGEE. The germline V and J ends were trimmed by 0 bases and 0 bases, with 13 bases remaining between them. The CDR3, as DNA: TGTGCCAGCAGCGTAGGAATAGGGGGGGGCTCTGGAAACACCATATATTTT. This gives the protein CASSVGIGGGSGNTIYF.

The CDR3 DNA follows: TGTGCCAGCAGCCTCCCTTGGGGGGGGGGCCCCGTAGGGGAAGATACGCAGTATTTT. This encodes CASSLPWGGGPVGEDTQYF. This chain joins TRBV7-8 and TRBJ2-3, with D tentatively TRBD2 (7 bases). Trimming shortened V by 5 bases and J by 5 bases, and 29 bases separated the two germline ends. Germline CDR1 is SGHVS and CDR2 is FQNEAQ. The CDR3 totals 19 residues.

The chain carries TRBV7-2 and TRBJ2-1; D is possibly TRBD2 (5 bases). Looked up from germline, CDR1 is SGHTA and CDR2 is FQGNSA. Trimming cost V 1 base and J 10 bases, with 8 bases left between them. The CDR3 has 12 amino acids. DNA for the CDR3: TGTGCCAGCAGCTTAGGCCTAGCCGAGCAGTTCTTC. Amino acid sequence: CASSLGLAEQFF.

Many counts were recorded for this clonotype. CDR3 bases: TGTGCCAGCAGCCCCCTAGCTTTGGAGACCCAGTACTTC. Translating gives CASSPLALETQYF. The chain combines TRBV7-9 with TRBJ2-5, with D possibly TRBD2 on 5 matching bases. This CDR3 is built from 13 residues. Germline V CDR1 and CDR2: SEHNR, FQNEAQ (reference sequence). V lost 5 bases, J lost 5 bases, and 12 bases lay in between.

This chain connects TRBV24-1 to TRBJ1-2; possibly TRBD1 for D (5 bases). Germline loops: CDR1 KGHDR, CDR2 SFDVKD. The CDR3 extends over 19 amino acids. The V end was cut by 3 bases, the J end by 4 bases, with 26 bases between. CDR3: CATSDPLTASYEQAYGYTF. The CDR3 nucleotides read TGTGCCACCAGTGATCCGCTGACAGCTTCCTACGAGCAGGCCTATGGCTACACCTTC.

This rearrangement joins TRBV29-1 to TRBJ2-3, with TRBD2 matching 7 bases. This CDR3 has 14 amino acids. Germline values: CDR1 SQVTM, CDR2 ANQGSEA. V trimming: 3 bases; J trimming: 7 bases; junction bases outside the gene matches: 10. The CDR3: CSVEGGTGPYTQYF. The CDR3 DNA reads as TGCAGCGTTGAGGGGGGGACCGGACCCTATACGCAGTATTTT.

This clonotype was recorded a few times. The rearrangement joins TRBV10-3 to TRBJ1-2; D uncertain. Trimming took 7 bases from V and 5 from J, leaving 14 bases between them. Germline CDR1 and CDR2: ENHRY and SYGVKD. This CDR3 region has 13 residues. Here the CDR3 DNA reads TGTGCCATCACCAGTGACCGGTTTTATGGCTACACCTTC. This sequence encodes CAITSDRFYGYTF.

V gene TRBV25-1 combines with J gene TRBJ2-7, with TRBD1 identical over 9 bases. The CDR3 contains 11 residues. Germline CDR1 is MGHDK and CDR2 is SYGVNS. Trimming removed 11 bases from V and 7 bases from J; junction bases left unmatched: 6. CDR3 coding DNA: TGTGCCGCACAGGGGGCGGGTGAGCAGTACTTC. Translating it yields CAAQGAGEQYF.

The chain combines TRBV9 with TRBJ2-2, with 9 bases identical to TRBD1. The V gene end was trimmed by 6 bases and the J gene end by 1 base; junction bases not matched to a gene: 10. Germline CDR1 and CDR2: SGDLS and YYNGEE. The CDR3 consists of 17 residues. The CDR3 sequence: CASNKRQGEENTGELFF. In DNA form, the CDR3 reads TGTGCCAGCAACAAGCGACAGGGGGAGGAGAACACCGGGGAGCTGTTTTTT.

This clonotype was counted many times. The chain has TRBV12-3 or TRBV12-4 and TRBJ2-3; 9 bases are shared with TRBD1. The CDR3 totals 14 residues. V was pared by 5 bases and J by 4 bases, with 4 bases of the junction left unmatched. The CDR3 DNA sequence: TGTGCCAGCAGTCGGGACAGGGTGGCAGATACGCAGTATTTT. This gives the protein CASSRDRVADTQYF.

The CDR3, as DNA: TGTGCCAGCAGCCAGACCGGGACTGCGCGGTTCTTC. This encodes CASSQTGTARFF. This chain links TRBV9 with TRBJ2-1; possibly TRBD2 for D (6 bases). CDR3 size: 12 residues. Trimming took off 4 bases at V and 15 bases at J, with 17 bases between the two ends. Germline V gene sequence: CDR1 SGDLS, CDR2 YYNGEE.

The chain employs TRBV20-1 and TRBJ1-1; D is perhaps TRBD1 (5 bases). V was clipped by 7 bases and J by 4 bases, with 13 bases between them. There are 12 residues in the CDR3. CDR1 is DFQATT, CDR2 SNEGSKA, per germline (reference sequence). The CDR3 DNA reads as TGCAGTGTTCAGGGCGGTCCCACTGAAGCTTTCTTT. Amino acids: CSVQGGPTEAFF.